These T cell receptor beta chains were read from a single sample in a study of blood T cell repertoires in COVID-19. Profiled with immunoSEQ multiplex PCR; TCRdb holds only in-frame clones, not every one. The sample includes about 95,000 clones, about 90% of them seen just once. Material: peripheral blood. The receptors originated from a human donor in a cohort sampled during active COVID-19. Each CDR3 is given with its conserved first and last residue. A D gene is named only where the DNA matches it firmly. A clone size is listed for some rows: how often the clone was seen (once, few, many), or a class if it is expanded.

D,J,V,size,DNA,CDR3
.,TRBJ1-1,TRBV5-8,.,TGTGCCAGCAGCGCACTCGGAGCGGACACTGAAGCTTTCTTT,CASSALGADTEAFF
TRBD1,TRBJ1-2,TRBV28,.,TGTGCCAGCAGTTTTAAGGGGGCGGGGTATGGCTACACCTTC,CASSFKGAGYGYTF
.,TRBJ2-2,TRBV19,.,TGTGCCAGTAGTATCCGCCGACAGAACACCGGGGAGCTGTTTTTT,CASSIRRQNTGELFF
TRBD1,TRBJ1-2,TRBV18,.,TGTGCCAGCTCACCCGGACAGGGCTTAAACTATGGCTACACCTTC,CASSPGQGLNYGYTF
TRBD2,TRBJ2-1,TRBV18,once,TGTGCCAGCTCACCTCCGGGACTAGCGGGGGGTGCGGATGAGCAGTTCTTC,CASSPPGLAGGADEQFF
TRBD2,TRBJ2-7,TRBV15,.,TGTGCCACCAGCAGATCGCGGGGGGGGACCTACGAGCAGTACTTC,CATSRSRGGTYEQYF
TRBD1,TRBJ2-7,TRBV11-2,.,TGTGCCAGCAGCTTAAGAAGGGACAGGGTGTACGAGCAGTACTTC,CASSLRRDRVYEQYF
.,TRBJ2-4,TRBV10-3,.,TGTGCCATCAGGGACAGCCTAGCCAAAAACATTCAGTACTTC,CAIRDSLAKNIQYF
.,TRBJ1-2,TRBV29-1,.,TGCAGCGTAACAGGACAGCCTTTCTATGGCTACACCTTC,CSVTGQPFYGYTF
.,TRBJ2-7,TRBV11-1,few,TGTGCCAGCAGCTTACGCGGGGGCCGCTCCTACGAGCAGTACTTC,CASSLRGGRSYEQYF
TRBD1,TRBJ1-5,TRBV19,once,TGTGCCAGTACCTTCCGTCGGGACAGCGGTCAGCCCCAGCATTTT,CASTFRRDSGQPQHF
.,TRBJ2-7,TRBV7-3,.,TGTGCCAGCAGCTTGCAGGGCCGACAAGGCCACGAGCAGTACTTC,CASSLQGRQGHEQYF
.,TRBJ2-7,TRBV19,once,TGTGCCAGTAGTGTACAGGGTAGGAGCGCCTACGAGCAGTACTTC,CASSVQGRSAYEQYF
TRBD2,TRBJ2-5,TRBV3-1/TRBV3-2,.,TGTGCCAGCAGCCAAGATAGGAGACTAGCGGGGCAAGAGACCCAGTACTTC,CASSQDRRLAGQETQYF
TRBD1,TRBJ2-1,TRBV3-1/TRBV3-2,.,TGTGCCAGTTCCGGGACAGGGTGGGCCAATGAGCAGTTCTTC,CASSGTGWANEQFF
.,TRBJ2-7,TRBV19,.,TGTGCCAGTAGTATAGGACAGGCGGGAGTCTACGAGCAGTACTTC,CASSIGQAGVYEQYF
.,TRBJ1-2,TRBV7-9,.,TGTGCCAGCAGCTTAGCGTTCCAGGATGGGAGATATGGCTACACCTTC,CASSLAFQDGRYGYTF
.,TRBJ1-1,TRBV18,once,TGTGCCAGCTCTTCGTCACAGGTTAAGGGCACTGAAGCTTTCTTT,CASSSSQVKGTEAFF
.,TRBJ1-6,TRBV5-1,.,TGCGCCAGCAGCTTGGACGGCCCCGGGGGAGCCTATAATTCACCCCTCCACTTT,CASSLDGPGGAYNSPLHF
.,TRBJ1-5,TRBV7-9,.,TGTGCCAGCAGCCTCACAGGGAATCAGCCCCAGCATTTT,CASSLTGNQPQHF
.,TRBJ2-1,TRBV13,.,TGTGCCAGCAGCTTAAGGGCGGGCACTCGCTCCTACAATGAGCAGTTCTTC,CASSLRAGTRSYNEQFF
.,TRBJ1-6,TRBV6-4,.,TGTGCCAGCAGTGACCAGGGTGGGTCACCCCTCCACTTT,CASSDQGGSPLHF
TRBD1,TRBJ1-6,TRBV7-9,.,TGTGCCAGCAGCTCCTCGGACAGGGCGGGTTCACCCCTCCACTTT,CASSSSDRAGSPLHF
.,TRBJ1-6,TRBV7-3,.,TGTGCCAGCAGCTCGGACACCTATTCACCCCTCCACTTT,CASSSDTYSPLHF
.,TRBJ2-1,TRBV19,.,TGTGCCAGTAGGAAGAAGCCGGGGTACAATGAGCAGTTCTTC,CASRKKPGYNEQFF
TRBD2,TRBJ2-7,TRBV7-6,.,TGTGCCAGCAGCTTAGGACTAGCGGGGTTCTACGAGCAGTACTTC,CASSLGLAGFYEQYF
.,TRBJ1-1,TRBV29-1,.,TGCAGCGTTGAAGGTGTGGGCGGGAGGGACACTGAAGCTTTCTTT,CSVEGVGGRDTEAFF
TRBD1,TRBJ1-1,TRBV28,.,TGTGCCAGCAGTTCGGGACAGGGAGCTGAAGCTTTCTTT,CASSSGQGAEAFF
.,TRBJ1-2,TRBV5-6,.,TGTGCCAGCAGCTTGGCCGGACAGTTCTATGGCTACACCTTC,CASSLAGQFYGYTF
.,TRBJ1-2,TRBV18,once,TGTGCCAGCTCTCAGGACAACTCTAACTATGGCTACACCTTC,CASSQDNSNYGYTF
.,TRBJ2-7,TRBV5-6,.,TGTGCCAGCAGCCCAAAATCCGGGACATTCCCCTACTTC,CASSPKSGTFPYF
.,TRBJ1-4,TRBV10-2,.,TGCGCCAGCAAGACTGTTGCAACTAATGAAAAACTGTTTTTT,CASKTVATNEKLFF
TRBD2,TRBJ2-1,TRBV27,.,TGTGCCAGCAGTTTATCTAGCGGGGGGTACTACAATGAGCAGTTCTTC,CASSLSSGGYYNEQFF
TRBD2,TRBJ2-1,TRBV3-1/TRBV3-2,.,TGTGCCAGCAGCCAAGATGTTAGCGGGGGGGCCGATGAGCAGTTCTTC,CASSQDVSGGADEQFF
.,TRBJ2-1,TRBV7-3,few,TGTGCCAGCAGCCCCAGCGGCAATGAGCAGTTCTTC,CASSPSGNEQFF
.,TRBJ2-3,TRBV4-2,.,TGTGCCAGCAGCCAAGATCGTACAGGAGCCACAGATACGCAGTATTTT,CASSQDRTGATDTQYF
TRBD2,TRBJ2-1,TRBV5-1,few,TGCGCCAGCAGCGCGTCCGGGACTAGGATTGTTGAGCAGTTCTTC,CASSASGTRIVEQFF
TRBD1,TRBJ1-2,TRBV7-3,.,TGTGCCAGCAGCCCAGGGGGACAGTCCTATGGCTACACCTTC,CASSPGGQSYGYTF
TRBD1,TRBJ2-1,TRBV30,.,TGTGCCTGGAGCGCCCCACCCAGGGGGAATGAGCAGTTCTTC,CAWSAPPRGNEQFF
.,TRBJ1-1,TRBV27,.,TGTGCCAGCAGTTCAAATATCGCGACAGGGAACACTGAAGCTTTCTTT,CASSSNIATGNTEAFF
.,TRBJ2-7,TRBV7-2,.,TGTGCCAGCAGCACGCAGGGGCCCACCTACTTC,CASSTQGPTYF
.,TRBJ1-2,TRBV6-5,.,TGTGCCAGCAGCGCCCTGGGCCCGGGGGGCTATGGCTACACCTTC,CASSALGPGGYGYTF
.,TRBJ1-3,TRBV5-8,.,TGTGCCAGCAGCTTGGTTTGGACGGGGATAGGTGGAAACACCATATATTTT,CASSLVWTGIGGNTIYF
TRBD1,TRBJ1-5,TRBV3-1/TRBV3-2,.,TGTGCCAGCAGCCAAGATGGGGGGACAGGGAGACAGCCCCAGCATTTT,CASSQDGGTGRQPQHF
TRBD1,TRBJ2-7,TRBV6-6,.,TGTGCCAGCAGATCTGACAGGGACCGTAGCCACGAGCAGTACTTC,CASRSDRDRSHEQYF
.,TRBJ2-1,TRBV27,.,TGTGCCAGCAGTTTCGACAGGTGGAATGAGCAGTTCTTC,CASSFDRWNEQFF
TRBD1,TRBJ2-3,TRBV13,once,TGTGCCAGCAGCCCGCCACCCGGGACAGGGGTTTGGACAGATACGCAGTATTTT,CASSPPPGTGVWTDTQYF
.,TRBJ1-1,TRBV3-1/TRBV3-2,.,TGTGCCAGCAGCCCCCGGGGAAGGGAAGATCAAGCTTTCTTT,CASSPRGREDQAFF
.,TRBJ1-3,TRBV5-1,.,TGCGCCAGCAGCCGACAGCGAGGAAACACCATATATTTT,CASSRQRGNTIYF
.,TRBJ2-5,TRBV7-2,.,TGTGCCAGCAGCTTAGATTCACGGCGGACTCACACACGAGAGACCCAGTACTTC,CASSLDSRRTHTRETQYF
TRBD1,TRBJ1-3,TRBV10-3,.,TGTGCCATCCGCCCTGACAGGGGACTTGGAAACACCATATATTTT,CAIRPDRGLGNTIYF
.,TRBJ2-2,TRBV6-2/TRBV6-3,.,TGTGCCAGCAGTTTTGCCCGCGGTAGGGGAAAGAACACCGGGGAGCTGTTTTTT,CASSFARGRGKNTGELFF
TRBD2,TRBJ2-7,TRBV4-1,.,TGCGCCAGCAGCCACAAAGCGGGGCCCTCCTACGAGCAGTACTTC,CASSHKAGPSYEQYF
TRBD2,TRBJ2-1,TRBV10-2,.,TGCGCCAGCAGAGTGCTAGCGGGGACGACAGGGAATGAGCAGTTCTTC,CASRVLAGTTGNEQFF